This T cell receptor (beta chain) originates from a study of cytomegalovirus exposure and HLA in healthy donors (TCRdb year 2017). Regarding the research as a whole: In an earlier analysis of fewer than 750 of the donors, around 300 Gb of sequence data and 120 million or so unique TCR beta sequences from roughly 200 million T cells were reported. In the later analysis, no new phenotypic data were used to find candidate immune exposures; instead, reliance was placed on TCR beta sequences and their occurrence across donors. A separate validation cohort of approximately 120 different subjects was used in addition to the approximately 640-subject first cohort. High-throughput TCR immunosequencing, statistical association of individual TCRs with disease status, and machine learning were combined to predict cytomegalovirus infection status. To study patterns of TCR occurrence, a later analysis re-analyzed previously published TCR beta repertoires from around 670 donors and added high-resolution HLA genotyping. Class I and class II HLA loci were covered by the typing at four-digit resolution. An earlier analysis of 587 of the donors used high-throughput TCR beta sequencing to judge whether each TCR beta V gene segment behaved as functional or pseudogenic. Using immunosequencing, the study profiled T cell repertoires from approximately 700 subjects and related those repertoires to cytomegalovirus serostatus. The study was designed to test whether signatures of past pathogen exposure could be identified by cataloging public T cell receptors. The number of donors typed differed by locus, with roughly 620-630 for A, B, C, DRB1 and DQB1, 522 for DQA1, 600 to 610 for DPA1, and 400 to 490 for DPB1. Genome-wide SNP genotypes for about three fifths of the roughly 700 donors were used in a later genetic analysis, which treated that subset as a discovery cohort. Approximately 300 gigabases of sequencing data and around 80 million unique TCR sequences made up an early release that covered some 640 HLA-typed donors. Across approximately 400 genotyped donors of the cohort, an average of about 240,000 unique TCR beta nucleotide sequences per donor were sequenced, and roughly 17% of those sequences were non-productive. About 5 DR-DQ haplotypes were handled as single units for association and clustering, since linkage in the cohort was strong. Donor age, sex, ethnicity and CMV serostatus were collected together with the repertoire data. Of the roughly 410 genotyped donors, more than 75% were placed in the genetic ancestry cluster associated with self-reported Caucasian donors. All discovery cohort repertoires had been generated on a single sequencing platform. On the study overall, not on this receptor specifically: A later genetic analysis reported fewer N-insertions in productive TCRs among donors in an Asian-associated ancestry cluster than the roughly 700-donor mean. The cohort was sequenced for TCR beta chains only, and without alpha or paired-chain data the features that could be detected were limited. CMV serostatus was the only immune exposure information available for the cohort. Correlated functional status among segregating V segments might be attributable to linkage disequilibrium, but an unknown experimental factor could not be ruled out. An association between a missense DCLRE1C variant and V-gene and J-gene trimming of TCR beta chains was found in a later genetic analysis and replicated in an independent cohort. A further reported finding was that TCR beta sequences accurately predicted the HLA-A and HLA-B alleles for most subjects in the first cohort. Because some donors lacked HLA typing at each locus, the association tests relied only on the typed subset. In a later analysis, TCR association rates were found to vary across HLA loci, with the most associated TCRs seen for DRB1 alleles and the fewest for HLA-C alleles. The presence/absence analyses assumed that sequencing depth was roughly uniform across donors, and that assumption may not be true. According to the authors, the approach could potentially be generalized to other disease states and immunological phenotypes. Compared with equally common non-associated chains, HLA-associated TCR beta chains in a later analysis were more clonally expanded and had lower generation probabilities. A group of highly shared sequence variants was considered likely to be a technical artifact of the sequencing pipeline. Because counts were too low, about 15 rarely observed V segments, including chromosome 9 orphons, were left out of the earlier analysis of roughly 600 of the donors. When HLA alleles, especially DR and DQ, strongly co-occurred, attributing TCR associations to individual alleles was difficult. In a later analysis, around 17,000 TCR beta sequences were associated with specific HLA alleles at a false discovery rate of 0.05. In both the original and validation cohorts, the classifier was reported to diagnose cytomegalovirus status with high specificity and sensitivity. Three of the identified cytomegalovirus-associated TCR beta chains were confirmed in vitro to be specific for cytomegalovirus antigens. Broadly in line with IMGT annotations, most TCR beta V segments showed up in productive rearrangements about 90% or about 30% of the time in an earlier analysis of several hundred of the donors. A later analysis found that most CMV-associated TCR beta chains appeared HLA-restricted, with HLA associations seemingly driven largely by CMV exposure. Across donors, most TCR sequences were observed very rarely, whereas some public TCRs were present in many individuals. A total of roughly 160 TCR beta chains were listed by the study as associated with cytomegalovirus. According to a later analysis, parvovirus B19, influenza, CMV and Epstein-Barr virus appeared linked to several top co-occurrence clusters.

The cohort comprised under 700 healthy bone marrow donors. At the time of sampling, every cohort member was nominally healthy, though immune exposures that went unrecorded were likely present. The donor tested CMV seropositive and was one of the 289 seropositive cohort members. Each donor provided a peripheral blood sample, and peripheral blood mononuclear cells were used for TCR beta sequencing. The Qiagen DNeasy Blood Extraction Kit was used to extract genomic DNA from the blood cell samples. The sample holds one count of this clone. Its antigen is not yet known. The record has no base qualities; no much larger clone is one base away. Library generation was performed with the immunoSEQ multiplex PCR assay. For the multiplex PCR, a mixture combining 60 forward primers for TCR Vbeta segments and 13 reverse primers for TCR Jbeta segments was used. The CDR3 region of rearranged TCR beta genes was amplified from genomic DNA with a multiplex PCR assay. The Illumina HiSeq System was used to sequence the amplified TCR beta libraries as 87-base-pair reads. In the source study's methods: A later analysis counted approximately 76 million unique TCR beta chains across the approximately 700 repertoires, and roughly 11 million of these chains were shared by at least two donors. Raw reads were error-corrected and collapsed into unique sequences with a nearest-neighbor algorithm that merged closely related sequences to remove PCR and sequencing errors. To assign V, D and J gene segments, CDR3 sequences were aligned to IMGT reference sequences. For a sequence to be retained, at least a six-nucleotide match to both a V gene segment and a J gene segment was required. Rearrangements were classified as productive when the CDR3 lacked stop codons and remained in frame with V and J, and all other rearrangements were classified as non-productive. Following IMGT convention, CDR3 was defined as the stretch from the second conserved V-encoded cysteine up to the conserved J-encoded phenylalanine. The earlier analysis of about 500 of the donors excluded sequences that lacked an unambiguous match to a single V gene segment. In an earlier analysis of 500 to 750 of the donors, V segments were called functional above 56.7% productive rearrangements and were called segregating when the between-donor standard deviation exceeded 5%. A statistical classification framework was developed to diagnose cytomegalovirus status using the catalog of TCR beta chain sequences. A later analysis assigned V and J genes by comparing TCR nucleotide sequences with IMGT/GENE-DB human TR gene sequences. Using the TCRdist pipeline, a later analysis assigned CDR3 sequences along with most-parsimonious VDJ recombination scenarios. In a later analysis, each TCR beta chain was defined by its CDR3 amino acid sequence together with its V-gene family, and reads lacking a unique V-gene family were excluded. A later analysis removed 450 to 600 highly shared, low-generation-probability nucleotide sequences to deal with suspected cross-contamination and a sequencing artifact. In a later analysis, a clonal expansion index for each public chain was calculated from normalized within-repertoire ranks of inferred template counts. Generation probabilities in a later analysis came from a VDJ recombination model fitted to out-of-frame rearrangements, and those results were checked against IGoR. In a later analysis, TCR-TCR, TCR-HLA and TCR-CMV co-occurrence was scored with hypergeometric tests, and a repertoire-size bias correction was applied to TCR pairs. False discovery rates were estimated in a later analysis by permuting HLA or CMV assignments 20 times. In a later analysis, co-occurring TCRs were grouped using DBSCAN, and TCRdist sequence similarity was added for clustering within HLA-allele-positive subsets. Repertoires with fewer than 30,000 or more than 120,000 public chains, plus five repertoires with anomalous nucleotide sharing, were excluded from co-occurrence clustering. TCRdb provides this immuneACCESS table in a form limited to in-frame rearrangements. Some clones are lacking; in checked studies, under half of them reflect an unresolved V gene, and why the rest are absent is not known. For V, J and clone size, that table is used; D and trimming come from the DNA. The sample has 150,000 or so clones on record, 65% to 85% of them singletons. The ten biggest clones cover roughly 6.3% of the sample.

The TCR sequence derives from a male donor in good health and CMV-seropositive. Sequenced material: PBMCs.

The base sequence is TGTGCCATCAACCGACCCGAAGGGGGGCAGTACTTC. Its amino acids are CAINRPEGGQYF. The chain employs TRBV10-3 and TRBJ2-7; a tentative D call is TRBD1 (6 bases match). V drops 7 bases and J drops 9 bases, leaving 16 bases in between. CDR1 ENHRY and CDR2 SYGVKD are derived from the germline V gene. The CDR3 contains 12 residues, cysteine and phenylalanine counted. Just the 36-base CDR3 DNA is kept, in frame starting at base 1.